The 9 T cell receptor beta chains listed next were all sequenced from one sample in a study of blood T cells in healthy people across ages. A second 7 to 11 cycle PCR used barcoded and J-beta primers. Each CDR3 protein is one row after TCRdb ran MiXCR on the 5' RACE reads. The sample comprises just over 800,000 distinct CDR3 sequences, less than 80% of which are singletons, and about 30% rests with the top ten. Sample: blood. The receptor source for this set is a man aged 25 to 40 in good health.

The chain joins TRBV28 to TRBJ2-5; 7 nucleotides match TRBD2. Near its end, the DNA agrees better with TRBJ2-7, so the J call may be wrong. This CDR3 is 14 amino acids long. CDR1 and CDR2 from the germline V gene are MDHEN and SYDVKM. The CDR3 protein is CASSLLAGDGEQYF. In DNA form, the CDR3 reads TGTGCCAGCAGTTTATTGGCGGGGGACGGCGAGCAGTACTTC.

The chain joins TRBV5-1 to TRBJ2-5; D gene uncertain. The length of the CDR3 is 13 residues. Germline V gives CDR1 SGHRS, CDR2 YFSETQ. Trimming removed 7 bases from V and 5 bases from J, with 15 bases in between. The CDR3 is CASAGPSGETQYF. CDR3 bases: TGCGCCAGCGCTGGGCCTAGTGGCGAGACCCAGTACTTC.

This chain joins TRBV12-3 or TRBV12-4 and TRBJ2-5; D may correspond to TRBD1 or TRBD2 (5 bases each). The CDR3 extends over 16 amino acids. The germline V and J ends were trimmed by 2 bases and 4 bases, with 17 bases remaining between them. CDR3 sequence: CASSLKGTDLGETQYF. CDR3 DNA sequence: TGTGCCAGCAGTTTAAAAGGGACGGACCTTGGAGAGACCCAGTACTTC.

This chain connects TRBV4-2 to TRBJ2-7; no definite D call. Germline V gives CDR1 LGHNA, CDR2 YNFKEQ. This CDR3 is 13 amino acids long. The V gene lost 1 base and the J gene lost 6 bases, with 10 bases spanning the gap. The CDR3 region has the DNA TGTGCCAGCAGCCAAGTGGCTACGGGCGAGCAGTACTTC. Translation: CASSQVATGEQYF.

This rearrangement joins TRBV15 to TRBJ2-1; 8 bases map to TRBD1. This CDR3 comprises 15 residues. Losses at the gene ends were 1 base for V and 7 bases for J; bases not matched to a gene: 6. Germline lookup yields CDR1 LNHNV and CDR2 YYDKDF (reference sequence). CDR3 region: CATSRGRGLVNEQFF. In DNA form, the CDR3 reads TGTGCCACCAGCAGAGGCAGGGGGCTTGTGAATGAGCAGTTCTTC.

This sequence joins TRBV28 and TRBJ2-1, with D possibly TRBD2 on 6 matching bases. The J call could be wrong; TRBJ2-7 is a better fit for the DNA end. CDR3 length equals 15 residues. Germline V gives CDR1 MDHEN, CDR2 SYDVKM. The chain's CDR3 is CASSFVGRGGDEQYF. In nucleotides, the CDR3 is TGTGCCAGCAGTTTCGTTGGGCGGGGAGGTGACGAGCAGTACTTC.

In regard to this clonotype: Germline is not matched at one junction end, which may reflect a read error. The chain employs TRBV10-3 and TRBJ2-3, with 7 positions matching TRBD1. The CDR3 is 15 residues long. Germline V gene sequence: CDR1 ENHRY, CDR2 SYGVKD. The CDR3 is CAISDDRESPDAQYF. The CDR3 DNA is TGTGCCATCAGTGACGACAGGGAGTCCCCAGATGCGCAGTATTTT.

The chain couples TRBV3-1 to TRBJ2-3; 13 nucleotides match TRBD2. CDR1 LGHDT and CDR2 YNNKEL come from the germline V gene (reference sequence). V lost 4 bases to trimming and J lost 0 bases; unmatched junction nucleotides: 7. CDR3 length: 18 residues. CDR3 DNA: TGTGCCAGCAGCCCGGGACTAGCGGGGCCGTTTAGCACAGATACGCAGTATTTT. This encodes CASSPGLAGPFSTDTQYF.

The CDR3 nucleotides are TGTGCCAGCAGCCAAGTCAATCAGGGAAGTAACGAGCAGTACTTC. It codes for CASSQVNQGSNEQYF. The rearrangement uses TRBV3-1 and TRBJ2-4; D is possibly TRBD1 (5 bases). The J call may be mistaken, given a closer DNA end match to TRBJ2-7. The germline V gene encodes CDR1 LGHDT and CDR2 YNNKEL (reference sequence). The CDR3 sequence is 15 residues long.